This is a list of T cell receptor beta chains from one sample in a study of cytomegalovirus exposure and HLA in healthy donors. Assay used: immunoSEQ multiplex PCR; TCRdb lists only in-frame clones, some missing. The sample lists 190,000 or so clones, 80% seen once, with under 0.8% in the top ten. Sequencing used PBMCs. These receptors were collected from a boy aged 10-17 years in good health and CMV-seronegative. The CDR3 runs from the conserved cysteine through the conserved F or W. A D gene is named only where the DNA matches it firmly. Where a row states a size, it is once, few, many or the class of an expanded clone; other rows omit it.

V	size	J	D	DNA	CDR3
TRBV19	-	TRBJ1-1	-	TGTGCCAGTAGTGAAGGTAGGGGGATTAACACTGAAGCTTTCTTT	CASSEGRGINTEAFF
TRBV10-3	-	TRBJ2-2	-	TGTGCCATCAGTGAATGGGGGGAAAACACCGGGGAGCTGTTTTTT	CAISEWGENTGELFF
TRBV19	-	TRBJ2-3	TRBD2	TGTGCCAGTAGTGCCCCCCTCGATTCTAGCGGGCTAGATACGCAGTATTTT	CASSAPLDSSGLDTQYF
TRBV18	once	TRBJ2-1	TRBD1	TGTGCCAGCTCACCACCGGGACAGGGTGGGACCGGGGATGAGCAGTTCTTC	CASSPPGQGGTGDEQFF
TRBV10-3	-	TRBJ2-5	-	TGTGCCATCAATGAAGGACTACTACAAGAGACCCAGTACTTC	CAINEGLLQETQYF
TRBV7-9	-	TRBJ1-1	-	TGTGCCAGCAGCTTAGGGGCAGTCAGGAACACTGAAGCTTTCTTT	CASSLGAVRNTEAFF
TRBV5-1	-	TRBJ1-1	-	TGCGCCAGCAGCAAGACAGGATTCATGAACACTGAAGCTTTCTTT	CASSKTGFMNTEAFF
TRBV28	-	TRBJ1-2	TRBD1	TGTGCCAGCGACAGGGACGAGGCTGGCTACACCTTC	CASDRDEAGYTF
TRBV30	-	TRBJ1-1	-	TGTGCCTGGAGTGTCGCGTCGACTGAAGCTTTCTTT	CAWSVASTEAFF
TRBV6-5	once	TRBJ2-3	-	TGTGCCAGCAGTTATAGAGGAACAGATACGCAGTATTTT	CASSYRGTDTQYF
TRBV7-9	-	TRBJ2-7	-	TGTGCCAGCAGCTTATATGGCCGCGAGCAGTACTTC	CASSLYGREQYF
TRBV18	-	TRBJ2-7	TRBD1	TGTGCCAGCTCACCACGAACCGGGACAGGGCTCGAGCAGTACTTC	CASSPRTGTGLEQYF
TRBV15	-	TRBJ2-6	-	TGTGCCACCAGCAACCAGATCTCTGGGGCCAACGTCCTGACTTTC	CATSNQISGANVLTF
TRBV5-6	once	TRBJ2-7	TRBD2	TGTGCCAGCAGCTTGCCCCCAGCGGGAGCCTTCATGGTCGAGCAGTACTTC	CASSLPPAGAFMVEQYF
TRBV30	-	TRBJ2-7	TRBD1	TGTGCCTGGAGTGCCCTGGACAGGGGGTTTAACGAGCAGTACTTC	CAWSALDRGFNEQYF
TRBV5-4	-	TRBJ1-1	TRBD1	TGTGCCAGCAGACCCTACAGGGGGCGGAGAGGCACTGAAGCTTTCTTT	CASRPYRGRRGTEAFF
TRBV9	-	TRBJ1-1	-	TGTGCCAGCAGCCCCAGGGTTGGGAACACTGAAGCTTTCTTT	CASSPRVGNTEAFF
TRBV19	-	TRBJ1-1	-	TGTGCCAGTAGTATTGAAAGCAGGGGGAACACTGAAGCTTTCTTT	CASSIESRGNTEAFF
TRBV7-7	once	TRBJ2-7	TRBD2	TGTGCTAGCAGCCAGGGACTAGCGGGGGGCCAGGTCTTC	CASSQGLAGGQVF
TRBV6-1	-	TRBJ2-7	-	TGTGCCAGCAGTGAAGTAGCGGTTACCTACGAGCAGTACTTC	CASSEVAVTYEQYF
TRBV5-1	-	TRBJ1-1	-	TGCGCCAGCAGTAGGAGCGGGACCAGGGGAACTGAAGCTTTCTTT	CASSRSGTRGTEAFF
TRBV6-5	-	TRBJ1-1	-	TGTGCCAGCAGTTACTTCCGAAACATGAACACTGAAGCTTTCTTT	CASSYFRNMNTEAFF
TRBV6-4	-	TRBJ1-2	-	TGTGCCAGCAGCGCCTCGGGCCAGGGGCGCTACACCTTC	CASSASGQGRYTF
TRBV19	once	TRBJ1-1	-	TGTGCCAGTAGTATAGGAGCTAGTTTCCAGGGACAGAACACTGAAGCTTTCTTT	CASSIGASFQGQNTEAFF